This T cell receptor (beta chain) appears in the sequencing data of a study of blood T cell repertoires in COVID-19 (dated by TCRdb to 2018 to 2021). Context from the whole study: Collaborator samples came from the United States, Italy and Spain and covered acute and convalescent phases of COVID-19. The prospective study material was composed of cDNA or gDNA derived from T cells, B-cell-depleted T cells, or PBMCs. Subjects who had been exposed to COVID-19, were actively infected with it, or had recovered from it provided the deeply sampled blood TCRbeta repertoires that made up the dataset. A freely available public database, intended as a resource for researchers studying the immune response to SARS-CoV-2, is where the repertoires were released. The samples were drawn from the first 160 participants of the ongoing ImmuneRACE study and from over 950 subjects provided by 6 global collaborators. The sample metadata nearly always contained a de-identified subject ID, COVID-19 status, age in years and sex. Where available, HLA class I and class II types were taken from metadata supplied by the sample provider and were not determined by assay-based typing. Results the study describes overall, beyond this receptor: The quantity of clinical and demographic metadata differed by source and by participant and was supplied without curation.

The V end gives up 4 bases and the J end 1 base, leaving 6 bases in the junction not matched to a gene. CDR3 length: 16 amino acids, cysteine to phenylalanine. Of the read, only the CDR3 DNA is kept; its 48 bases are in frame from base 1. CDR1 and CDR2 (SNHLY, FYNNEI) derive from the germline V gene. TCRbeta CDR3 regions were amplified from genomic DNA using the immunoSEQ Assay, a bias-controlled multiplex PCR. Per the authors' processing: Nucleated cell counts per sample were estimated from amplification of reference gene primers within the assay. To quantify the absolute abundance of each unique TCRbeta CDR3 rearrangement, sequence reads were collapsed and filtered. For each sample, productive Simpson clonality was calculated as the square root of Simpson's diversity index across productive rearrangements. This immuneACCESS table, as held by TCRdb, lists in-frame sequences with V and J called but not all clones. Of the missing ones, under half trace to an unresolved V gene in checked studies; the others have no known cause. The V and J calls and clone size come from that table; D and trimming were worked out from the DNA. The sample profile shows over 95,000 clones; around 79% of them were found once. The ten largest clonotypes hold roughly 18% of the sample.

A remark on this clone: The specificity of this receptor is unknown. No per-base quality is available; no much larger clone lies one base away.

The collaborating institutions used their own protocols to collect whole blood in K2EDTA tubes. Collaborator samples were shipped for TCRbeta analysis as frozen whole blood, isolated PBMCs, or DNA extracted from either sample type. The sequence came from a woman aged 80 or older with active or convalescent COVID-19. Sequencing was carried out using peripheral blood. The rearranged chain carries TRBV2 and TRBJ2-2; the junction holds 7 bases that match TRBD2. The bases are TGTGCCAGCAGTGTGGTGTCTAGCGGGAACACCGGGGAGCTGTTTTTT. It translates to CASSVVSSGNTGELFF.